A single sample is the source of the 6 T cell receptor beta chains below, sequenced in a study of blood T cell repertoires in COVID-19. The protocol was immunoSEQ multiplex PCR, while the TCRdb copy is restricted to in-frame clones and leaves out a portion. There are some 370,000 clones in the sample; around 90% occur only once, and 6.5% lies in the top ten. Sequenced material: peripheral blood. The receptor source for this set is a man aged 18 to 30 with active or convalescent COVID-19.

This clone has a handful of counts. CDR3 region: CSASRSYEQYF. CDR3 DNA sequence: TGCAGTGCTAGCCGTTCCTACGAGCAGTACTTC. The genes are TRBV20-1 and TRBJ2-7, with D hard to call. The V gene's germline CDR1 is DFQATT and CDR2 SNEGSKA (reference sequence). Trimming took off 3 bases at V and 1 base at J, with 4 bases between the two ends. The CDR3 totals 11 residues.

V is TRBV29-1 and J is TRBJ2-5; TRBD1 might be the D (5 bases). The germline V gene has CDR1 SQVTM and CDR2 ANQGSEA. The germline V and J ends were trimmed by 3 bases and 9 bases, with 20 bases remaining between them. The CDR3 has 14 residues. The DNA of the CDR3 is TGCAGCGTTGAGGCCCCGACAGCCCACCGGGCCCAGTACTTC. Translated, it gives CSVEAPTAHRAQYF.

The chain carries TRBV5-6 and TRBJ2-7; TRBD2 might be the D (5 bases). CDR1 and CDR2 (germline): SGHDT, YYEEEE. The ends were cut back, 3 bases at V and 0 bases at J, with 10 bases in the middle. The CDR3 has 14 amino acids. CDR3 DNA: TGTGCCAGCAGCTATCAGCGGAGCTCCTACGAGCAGTACTTC. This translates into CASSYQRSSYEQYF. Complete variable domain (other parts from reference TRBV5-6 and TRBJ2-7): DAGVTQSPTHLIKTRGQQVTLRCSPKSGHDTVSWYQQALGQGPQFIFQYYEEEERQRGNFPDRFSGHQFPNYSSELNVNALLLGDSALYLCASSYQRSSYEQYFGPGTRLTVT.

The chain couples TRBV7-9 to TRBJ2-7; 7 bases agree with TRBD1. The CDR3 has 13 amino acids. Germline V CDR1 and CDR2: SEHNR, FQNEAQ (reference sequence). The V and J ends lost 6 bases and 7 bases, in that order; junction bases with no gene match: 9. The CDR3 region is CASREGDSREQYF. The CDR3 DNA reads TGTGCCAGCAGGGAAGGGGACAGCAGGGAGCAGTACTTC.

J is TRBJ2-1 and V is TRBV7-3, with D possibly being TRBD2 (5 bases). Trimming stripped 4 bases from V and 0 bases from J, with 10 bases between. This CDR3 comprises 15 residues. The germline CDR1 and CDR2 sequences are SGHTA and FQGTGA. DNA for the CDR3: TGTGCCAGCAGCTCTAGCTTCAGCTCCTACAATGAGCAGTTCTTC. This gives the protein CASSSSFSSYNEQFF.

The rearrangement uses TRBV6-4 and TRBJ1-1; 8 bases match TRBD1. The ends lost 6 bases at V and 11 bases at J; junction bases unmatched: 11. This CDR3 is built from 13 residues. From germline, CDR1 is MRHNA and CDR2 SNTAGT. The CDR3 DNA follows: TGTGCCAGCAGAAACCCTCGGACAGGGCGTGCTTTCTTT. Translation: CASRNPRTGRAFF.